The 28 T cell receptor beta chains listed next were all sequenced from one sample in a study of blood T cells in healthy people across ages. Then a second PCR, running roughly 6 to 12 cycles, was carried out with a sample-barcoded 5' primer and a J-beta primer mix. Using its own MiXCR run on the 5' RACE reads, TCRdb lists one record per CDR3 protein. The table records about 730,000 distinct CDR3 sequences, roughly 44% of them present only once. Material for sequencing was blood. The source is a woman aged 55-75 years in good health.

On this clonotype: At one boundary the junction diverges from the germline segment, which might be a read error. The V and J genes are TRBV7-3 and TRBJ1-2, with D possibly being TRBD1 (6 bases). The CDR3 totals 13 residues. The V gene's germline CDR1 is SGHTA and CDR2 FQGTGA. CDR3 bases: TGTGCCAGCAGTTTAAACAGGGATGCTGGCCACACCTTC. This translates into CASSLNRDAGHTF.

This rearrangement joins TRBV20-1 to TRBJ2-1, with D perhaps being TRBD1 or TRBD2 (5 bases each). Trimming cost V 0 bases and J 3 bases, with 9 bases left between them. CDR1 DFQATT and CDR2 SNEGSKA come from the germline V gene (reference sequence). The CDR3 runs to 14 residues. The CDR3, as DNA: TGCAGTGCTAGAGAAGGGGACCACTACAATGAGCAGTTCTTC. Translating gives CSAREGDHYNEQFF.

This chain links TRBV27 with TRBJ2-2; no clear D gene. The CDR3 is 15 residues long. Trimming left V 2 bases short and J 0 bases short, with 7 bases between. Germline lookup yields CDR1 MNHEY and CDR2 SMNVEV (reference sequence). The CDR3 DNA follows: TGTGCCAGCAGTTTACGTCAGACGAACACCGGGGAGCTGTTTTTT. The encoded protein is CASSLRQTNTGELFF.

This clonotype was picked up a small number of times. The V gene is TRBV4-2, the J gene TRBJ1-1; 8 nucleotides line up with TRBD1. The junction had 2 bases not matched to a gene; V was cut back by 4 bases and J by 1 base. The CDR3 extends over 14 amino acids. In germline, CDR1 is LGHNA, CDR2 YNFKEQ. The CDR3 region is CASSRGTGNTEAFF. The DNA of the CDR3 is TGTGCCAGCAGCCGAGGGACAGGGAACACTGAAGCTTTCTTT.

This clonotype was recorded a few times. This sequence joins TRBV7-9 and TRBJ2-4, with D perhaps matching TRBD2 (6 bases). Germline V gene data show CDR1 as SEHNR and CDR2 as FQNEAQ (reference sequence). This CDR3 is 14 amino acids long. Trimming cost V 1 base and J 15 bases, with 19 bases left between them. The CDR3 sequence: CASSLEGVGLLLYF. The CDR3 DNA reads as TGTGCCAGCAGCTTAGAAGGGGTGGGACTCCTCCTGTACTTC.

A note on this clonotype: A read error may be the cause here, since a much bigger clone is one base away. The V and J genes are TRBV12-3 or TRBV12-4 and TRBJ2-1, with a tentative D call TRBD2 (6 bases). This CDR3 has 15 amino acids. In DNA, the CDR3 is TGTGCCAGCAGTTTAATTGGAGGGCTCCACAATGAGCATTTCTTC. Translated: CASSLIGGLHNEHFF.

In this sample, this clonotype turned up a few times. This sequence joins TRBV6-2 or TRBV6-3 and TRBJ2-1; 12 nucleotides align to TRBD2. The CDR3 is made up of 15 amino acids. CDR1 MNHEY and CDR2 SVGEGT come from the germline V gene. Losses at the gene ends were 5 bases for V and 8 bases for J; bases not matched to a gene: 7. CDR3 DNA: TGTGCCAGCAGTCCGACTAGCGGGAGCTCGGATGAGCAGTTCTTC. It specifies CASSPTSGSSDEQFF.

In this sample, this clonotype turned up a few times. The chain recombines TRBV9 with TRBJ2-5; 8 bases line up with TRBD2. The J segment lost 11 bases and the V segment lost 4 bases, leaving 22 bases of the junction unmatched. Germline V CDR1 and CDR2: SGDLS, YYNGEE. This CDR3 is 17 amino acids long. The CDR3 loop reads CASSNPSGTREHNEQYF. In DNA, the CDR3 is TGTGCCAGCAGCAACCCATCCGGGACTAGAGAGCACAATGAGCAGTACTTC.

The chain's CDR3 is CASSLGADEQFF. CDR3 coding DNA: TGTGCCAGCAGTTTAGGAGCGGATGAGCAGTTCTTC. The chain has TRBV12-3 or TRBV12-4 and TRBJ2-1; possibly TRBD2 for D (5 bases). The CDR3 covers 12 residues. Trimming cost V 1 base and J 8 bases, with 6 bases left between them.

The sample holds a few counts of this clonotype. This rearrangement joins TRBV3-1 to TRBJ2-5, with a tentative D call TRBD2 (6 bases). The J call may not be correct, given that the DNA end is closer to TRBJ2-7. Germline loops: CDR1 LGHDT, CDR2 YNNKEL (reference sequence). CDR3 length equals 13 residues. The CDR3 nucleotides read TGTGCCAGCAGCCAAACGGGAGCCTCCGAGCAGTACTTC. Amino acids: CASSQTGASEQYF.

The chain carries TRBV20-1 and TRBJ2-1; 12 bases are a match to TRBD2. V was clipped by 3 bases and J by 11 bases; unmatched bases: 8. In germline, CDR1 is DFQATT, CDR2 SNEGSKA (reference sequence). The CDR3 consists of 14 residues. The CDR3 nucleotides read TGCAGTGCTAGCCTAGCGGGAGGGTACACGAAGCAGTTCTTC. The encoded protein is CSASLAGGYTKQFF.

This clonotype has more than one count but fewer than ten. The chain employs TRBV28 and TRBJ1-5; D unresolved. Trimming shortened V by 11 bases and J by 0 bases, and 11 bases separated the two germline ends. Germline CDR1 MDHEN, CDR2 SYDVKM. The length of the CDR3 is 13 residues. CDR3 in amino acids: CASESDSNQPQHF. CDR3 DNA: TGTGCCTCGGAGTCAGATAGCAATCAGCCCCAGCATTTT.

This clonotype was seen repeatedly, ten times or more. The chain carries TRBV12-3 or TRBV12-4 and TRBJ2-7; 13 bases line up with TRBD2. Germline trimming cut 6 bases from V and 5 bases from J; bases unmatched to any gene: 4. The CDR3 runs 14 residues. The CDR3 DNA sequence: TGTGCCAGCAGGCCGGGGACTAGCGGGAACGAGCAGTACTTC. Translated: CASRPGTSGNEQYF.

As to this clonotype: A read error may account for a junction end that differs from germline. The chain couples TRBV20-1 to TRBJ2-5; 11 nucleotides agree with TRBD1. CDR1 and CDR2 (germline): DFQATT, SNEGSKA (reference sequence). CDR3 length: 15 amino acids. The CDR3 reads CNASRGTGGIETQYF. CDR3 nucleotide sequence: TGCAATGCTAGTCGCGGGACAGGGGGAATAGAGACCCAGTACTTC.

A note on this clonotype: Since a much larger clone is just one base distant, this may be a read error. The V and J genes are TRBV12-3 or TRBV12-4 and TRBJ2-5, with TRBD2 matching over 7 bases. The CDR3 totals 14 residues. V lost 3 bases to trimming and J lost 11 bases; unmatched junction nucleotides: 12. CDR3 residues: CASSFAGERYEQYF. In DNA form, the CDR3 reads TGTGCCAGCAGTTTCGCGGGAGAAAGGTATGAGCAGTACTTC.

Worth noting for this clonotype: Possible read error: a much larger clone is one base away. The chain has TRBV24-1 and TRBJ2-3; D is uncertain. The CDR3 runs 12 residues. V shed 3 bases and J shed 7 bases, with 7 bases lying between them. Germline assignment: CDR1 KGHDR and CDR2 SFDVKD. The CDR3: CATSDRQNTQYF. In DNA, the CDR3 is TGTGCCACCAGTGATCGACAAAATACGCAGTATTTT.

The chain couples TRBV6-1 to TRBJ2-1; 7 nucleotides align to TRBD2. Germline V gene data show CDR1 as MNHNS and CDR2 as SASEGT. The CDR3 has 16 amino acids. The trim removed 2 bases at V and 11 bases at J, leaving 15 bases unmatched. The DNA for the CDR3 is TGTGCCAGCAGTGAAAGGAGGGGAGGGGCGCGAAATAAGCAGTTCTTC. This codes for CASSERRGGARNKQFF.

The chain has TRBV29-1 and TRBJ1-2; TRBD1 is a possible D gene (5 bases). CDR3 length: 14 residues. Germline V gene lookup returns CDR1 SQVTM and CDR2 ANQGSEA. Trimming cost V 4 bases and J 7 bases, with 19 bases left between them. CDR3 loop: CSVGPSGWGFGYTF. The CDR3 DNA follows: TGCAGCGTTGGACCGTCAGGGTGGGGCTTTGGCTACACCTTC.

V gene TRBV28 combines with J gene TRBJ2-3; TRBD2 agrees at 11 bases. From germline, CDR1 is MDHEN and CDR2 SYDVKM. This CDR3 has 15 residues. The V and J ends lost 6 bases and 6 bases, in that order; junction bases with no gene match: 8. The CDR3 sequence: CASREGSSGRDTQYF. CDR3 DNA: TGTGCCAGCAGGGAAGGCTCTAGCGGGAGGGATACGCAGTATTTT.

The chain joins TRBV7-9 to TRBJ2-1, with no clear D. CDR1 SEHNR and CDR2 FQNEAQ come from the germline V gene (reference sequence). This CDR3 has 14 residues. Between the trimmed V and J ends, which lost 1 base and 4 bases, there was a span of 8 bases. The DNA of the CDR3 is TGTGCCAGCAGCTTAGTTTTCAGTTACAATGAGCAGTTCTTC. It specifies CASSLVFSYNEQFF.

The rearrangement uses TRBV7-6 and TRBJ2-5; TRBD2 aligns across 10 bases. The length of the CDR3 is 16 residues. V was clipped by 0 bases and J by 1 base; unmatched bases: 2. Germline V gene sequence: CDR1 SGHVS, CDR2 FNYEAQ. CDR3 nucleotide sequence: TGTGCCAGCAGCTTAGCGCCTAGCGGGGGCCAAGAGACCCAGTACTTC. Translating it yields CASSLAPSGGQETQYF. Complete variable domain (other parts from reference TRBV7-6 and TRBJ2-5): GAGVSQSPRYKVTKRGQDVALRCDPISGHVSLYWYRQALGQGPEFLTYFNYEAQQDKSGLPNDRFSAERPEGSISTLTIQRTEQRDSAMYRCASSLAPSGGQETQYFGPGTRLLVL.

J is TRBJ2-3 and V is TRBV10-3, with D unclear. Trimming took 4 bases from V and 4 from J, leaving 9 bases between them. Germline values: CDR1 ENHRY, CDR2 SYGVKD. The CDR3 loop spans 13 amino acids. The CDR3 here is CAISGAGSDTQYF. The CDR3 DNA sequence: TGTGCCATCAGTGGGGCCGGGTCAGATACGCAGTATTTT.

The CDR3 nucleotides are TGTGCCAGCAGCAAAAAGGACAGGAGGCGTATTGAAGCTTTCTTT. This codes for CASSKKDRRRIEAFF. The chain employs TRBV21-1 and TRBJ1-1; the table names TRBD1, a call not compared with the DNA. TRBV21-1 is a known pseudogene. The CDR3 has 15 residues.

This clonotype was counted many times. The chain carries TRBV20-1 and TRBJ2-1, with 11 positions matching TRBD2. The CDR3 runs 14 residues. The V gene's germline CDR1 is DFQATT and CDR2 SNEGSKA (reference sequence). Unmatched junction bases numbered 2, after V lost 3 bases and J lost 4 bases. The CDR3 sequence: CSASGTSGYNEQFF. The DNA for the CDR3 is TGCAGTGCTAGTGGGACTAGCGGATACAATGAGCAGTTCTTC.

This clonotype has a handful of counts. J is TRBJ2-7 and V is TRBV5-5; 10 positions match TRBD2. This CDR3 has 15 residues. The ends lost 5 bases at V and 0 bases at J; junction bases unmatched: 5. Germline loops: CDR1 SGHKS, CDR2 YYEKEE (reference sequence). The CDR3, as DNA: TGTGCCAGCAGTTATCTAGCGGGGGCCTCCTACGAGCAGTACTTC. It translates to CASSYLAGASYEQYF. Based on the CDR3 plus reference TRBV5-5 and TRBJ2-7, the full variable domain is DAGVTQSPTHLIKTRGQQVTLRCSPISGHKSVSWYQQVLGQGPQFIFQYYEKEERGRGNFPDRFSARQFPNYSSELNVNALLLGDSALYLCASSYLAGASYEQYFGPGTRLTVT.

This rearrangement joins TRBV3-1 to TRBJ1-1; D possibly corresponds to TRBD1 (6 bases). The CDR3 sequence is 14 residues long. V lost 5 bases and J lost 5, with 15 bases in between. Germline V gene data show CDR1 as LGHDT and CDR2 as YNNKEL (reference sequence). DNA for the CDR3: TGTGCCAGCAGCAACAGGGATGCAGGGACTGAAGCTTTCTTT. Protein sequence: CASSNRDAGTEAFF.

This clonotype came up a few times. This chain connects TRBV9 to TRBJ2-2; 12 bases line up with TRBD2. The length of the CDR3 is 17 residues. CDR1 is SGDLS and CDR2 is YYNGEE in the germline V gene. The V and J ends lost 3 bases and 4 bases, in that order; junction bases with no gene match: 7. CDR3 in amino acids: CASSGGLAGFTTGELFF. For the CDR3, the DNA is TGTGCCAGCAGCGGAGGACTAGCGGGATTTACCACCGGGGAGCTGTTTTTT.

The CDR3, as DNA: TGCAGTGCTAGTCTCTCGGGACAGGCTGGGTCTACGGCTTTCTTT. Protein sequence: CSASLSGQAGSTAFF. The genes are TRBV20-1 and TRBJ1-1, with 8 nucleotides matching TRBD1. The V segment lost 3 bases and the J segment 11 bases; nucleotides outside the gene matches: 17. This CDR3 has 15 residues. Germline V gene data show CDR1 as DFQATT and CDR2 as SNEGSKA (reference sequence).